What follows describes a single TCR beta chain. Here immunoSEQ multiplex PCR was the method, and the copy in TCRdb shows in-frame clones only, minus some. The data contain about 120,000 clones, around 87% of them seen just once; the ten biggest clones take up roughly 8%. The CDR3 sequence is 14 residues long. Germline CDR1 MNHEY, CDR2 SMNVEV (reference sequence). Unmatched junction bases numbered 5, after V lost 6 bases and J lost 5 bases. This sample is drawn from a study of blood T cell repertoires in COVID-19. V and J are TRBV27 and TRBJ2-7; 12 bases are shared with TRBD1. The TCR sequence derives from a human donor in a cohort sampled during active COVID-19. Material: peripheral blood. The CDR3 region is CASSPGQGAHEQYF. CDR3 nucleotides: TGTGCCAGCAGCCCGGGACAGGGGGCCCACGAGCAGTACTTC.